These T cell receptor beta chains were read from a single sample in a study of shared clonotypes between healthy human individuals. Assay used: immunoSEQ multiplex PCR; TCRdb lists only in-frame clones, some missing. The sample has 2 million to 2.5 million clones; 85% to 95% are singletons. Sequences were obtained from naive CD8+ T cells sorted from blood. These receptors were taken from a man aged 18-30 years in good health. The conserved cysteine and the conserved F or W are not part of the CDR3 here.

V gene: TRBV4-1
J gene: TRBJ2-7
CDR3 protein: ASSHGPAVSYEQY

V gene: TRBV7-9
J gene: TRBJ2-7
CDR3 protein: ASSLFSYEQY

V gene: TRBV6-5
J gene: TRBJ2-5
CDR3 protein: ASSYTLGTEETQY

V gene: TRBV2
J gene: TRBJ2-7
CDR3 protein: ASAPGHPSREGSYEQY

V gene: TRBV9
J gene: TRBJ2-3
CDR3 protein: ASSVDERGTDTQY

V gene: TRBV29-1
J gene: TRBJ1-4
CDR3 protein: SVGGPGLGEKLF

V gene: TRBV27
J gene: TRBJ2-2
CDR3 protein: ASSYRGPGELF

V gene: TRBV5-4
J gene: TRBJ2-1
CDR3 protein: ASSLVWDEQF

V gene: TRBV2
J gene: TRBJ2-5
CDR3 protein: ASSDSSIETQY

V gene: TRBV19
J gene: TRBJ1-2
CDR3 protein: ATAQGAGYGYT

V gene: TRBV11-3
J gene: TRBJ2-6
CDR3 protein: ASSLESGANVLT